This is a list of T cell receptor beta chains from one sample in a study of cytomegalovirus exposure and HLA in healthy donors. Method: immunoSEQ multiplex PCR; TCRdb's copy keeps in-frame clones and lacks some. The repertoire consists of roughly 190,000 clones, with about 70% occurring once and the leading ten covering approximately 2%. Material: PBMCs. The receptors were gathered from a woman in her twenties or thirties in good health and CMV-seronegative. Each CDR3 is given with its conserved first and last residue. The D gene is left open where the match is weak. The size field is filled for only some rows; it gives once, few, many or a size class.

size | J | D | V | DNA | CDR3
- | TRBJ2-7 | TRBD1 | TRBV4-1 | TGCGCCAGCAGCCAAGAAAGGACAGGGGGAATCTACGAGCAGTACTTC | CASSQERTGGIYEQYF
- | TRBJ2-5 | - | TRBV6-5 | TGTGCCAGCAGTCGACAGCGAGGCGTTCAAGAGACCCAGTACTTC | CASSRQRGVQETQYF
- | TRBJ2-7 | TRBD1 | TRBV29-1 | TGCAGCGCGAGGATAGGGGGACAGGGAGGTAGGGAGCAGTACTTC | CSARIGGQGGREQYF
- | TRBJ1-1 | TRBD1 | TRBV11-2 | TGTGCCAGCAGCGCCCACAGGGGGCTTAACACTGAAGCTTTCTTT | CASSAHRGLNTEAFF
- | TRBJ1-4 | - | TRBV7-9 | TGTGCCAGCAGCCGTCTTGACCCCGCCCGGGGTGAAAAACTGTTTTTT | CASSRLDPARGEKLFF
- | TRBJ2-3 | TRBD1 | TRBV10-1 | TGCGCCAGCAGCGACAGGGTGGCAGATACGCAGTATTTT | CASSDRVADTQYF
- | TRBJ2-5 | TRBD2 | TRBV7-9 | TGTGCCAGCAGCCCTAGGACTAGCGGGGAGACCCAGTACTTC | CASSPRTSGETQYF
- | TRBJ2-2 | TRBD2 | TRBV7-6 | TGTGCCAGCAGCTTGGAGCGGGAGAACACCGGGGAGCTGTTTTTT | CASSLERENTGELFF
- | TRBJ2-1 | - | TRBV7-2 | TGTGCCAGCAGCTCTAGGACTACCGGCGGTGAGCAGTTCTTC | CASSSRTTGGEQFF
- | TRBJ1-6 | - | TRBV11-2 | TGTGCCAGCAGCTTAGGGACAGTCTCTTCACCCCTCCACTTT | CASSLGTVSSPLHF
once | TRBJ2-7 | - | TRBV7-2 | TGTGCCAGCAGCGGGGGGGGCAGTTTCTACGAGCAGTACTTC | CASSGGGSFYEQYF
- | TRBJ1-5 | - | TRBV4-1 | TGCGCCAGCAGCCAAGTCCCTACCAGGGATCAGCCCCAGCATTTT | CASSQVPTRDQPQHF
- | TRBJ2-5 | - | TRBV11-2 | TGTGCCAGCAGCTTTGTACAGGGAGGGGGAGAGACCCAGTACTTC | CASSFVQGGGETQYF
- | TRBJ2-7 | - | TRBV4-1 | TGCGCCAGCAGCCAAGAGGGCAGGCCCAACGAGCAGTACTTC | CASSQEGRPNEQYF
- | TRBJ1-5 | TRBD1 | TRBV6-1 | TGTGCCAGCAGTGTCCAGGACAGGGCAAACAATCAGCCCCAGCATTTT | CASSVQDRANNQPQHF
few | TRBJ1-1 | - | TRBV19 | TGTGCCAGTAGCCAGCAGGGAAACACTGAAGCTTTCTTT | CASSQQGNTEAFF
- | TRBJ2-7 | - | TRBV10-2 | TGCGCCAGCACCTTAAGTGCAGGGAACGAGCAGTACTTC | CASTLSAGNEQYF
- | TRBJ2-7 | TRBD1 | TRBV7-2 | TGTGCCAGCAGCGACCGGACAGGGAGCCACGAGCAGTACTTC | CASSDRTGSHEQYF
- | TRBJ2-3 | TRBD2 | TRBV11-2 | TGTGCCAGCAGCTTAGATCTAGCGGGAGGGTCTAGCACAGATACGCAGTATTTT | CASSLDLAGGSSTDTQYF
- | TRBJ2-1 | - | TRBV27 | TGTGCCAGCAGTTACCTTAGCGACTCCGGCGATGAGCAGTTCTTC | CASSYLSDSGDEQFF
- | TRBJ2-2 | - | TRBV9 | TGTGCCAGCAGCGCCCGGACAGCGAACACCGGGGAGCTGTTTTTT | CASSARTANTGELFF
once | TRBJ2-1 | TRBD2 | TRBV9 | TGTGCCAGCAGCGTAGAGGGAGCGGGAGGGTATGAGCAGTTCTTC | CASSVEGAGGYEQFF
- | TRBJ2-3 | - | TRBV9 | TGTGCCAGCAGCGCGGAAGCGGTCACAGATACGCAGTATTTT | CASSAEAVTDTQYF
- | TRBJ1-2 | - | TRBV27 | TGTGCCAGCAGGGCAGCGAGTGGCTACACCTTC | CASRAASGYTF
few | TRBJ2-7 | - | TRBV5-1 | TGCGCCAGCAGCCTACCGACTGACTCCTACGAGCAGTACTTC | CASSLPTDSYEQYF
- | TRBJ1-1 | - | TRBV6-1 | TGTGCCAGTTCAGGGTGCCATGACACTGAAGCTTTCTTT | CASSGCHDTEAFF
- | TRBJ1-5 | - | TRBV5-6 | TGTGCCAGCAGCATAGGGGGGGTTCATAGCAATCAGCCCCAGCATTTT | CASSIGGVHSNQPQHF
- | TRBJ1-1 | - | TRBV12-2 | TGTGCAAGTCGCAGTAGGAGGGATCCGAACACTGAAGCTTTCTTT | CASRSRRDPNTEAFF
few | TRBJ2-7 | TRBD1 | TRBV5-6 | TGTGCCAGCAGCTCAGGGACAGGGGGCCCCTACGAGCAGTACTTC | CASSSGTGGPYEQYF
- | TRBJ2-1 | TRBD2 | TRBV7-3 | TGTGCCAGCAGCCGAAGCGGGAGGGCTGACAATGAGCAGTTCTTC | CASSRSGRADNEQFF
- | TRBJ2-7 | - | TRBV5-1 | TGCGCCAGCAGCTCCGCCCCAGGGGACTACGAGCAGTACTTC | CASSSAPGDYEQYF
- | TRBJ1-5 | TRBD1 | TRBV4-1 | TGCGCCAGCAGCCAAATGGGACAGGGTTATAGCAATCAGCCCCAGCATTTT | CASSQMGQGYSNQPQHF
few | TRBJ2-7 | TRBD2 | TRBV15 | TGTGCCACCAGCACAACCGGGGAGGGCCGCTTATTCTACGAGCAGTACTTC | CATSTTGEGRLFYEQYF
- | TRBJ2-7 | - | TRBV5-8 | TGTGCCAGCAGCTTCGGACACTCATACGAGCAGTACTTC | CASSFGHSYEQYF
- | TRBJ2-6 | - | TRBV5-4 | TGTGCCAGCAGCACCCTAGACAGTCCTGGGGCCAACGTCCTGACTTTC | CASSTLDSPGANVLTF
- | TRBJ2-2 | - | TRBV15 | TGTGCCACCAGCCGTAGCGTCAACACCGGGGAGCTGTTTTTT | CATSRSVNTGELFF
- | TRBJ1-2 | TRBD1 | TRBV4-2 | TGTGCCAGCAGCAAACAGGGGGAGAGTAACTATGGCTACACCTTC | CASSKQGESNYGYTF
- | TRBJ1-2 | - | TRBV5-1 | TGCGCCAGCAGCTTACGGGGGGTGTATGGCTACACCTTC | CASSLRGVYGYTF
- | TRBJ2-7 | - | TRBV4-2 | TGTGCCAGCAGCCAAGACCGGGGACAAGGGGTGCAGTACTTC | CASSQDRGQGVQYF
- | TRBJ2-5 | TRBD1 | TRBV5-4 | TGTGCCAGCAGGATGGGGACAGGCACGGTCGGGGAGACCCAGTACTTC | CASRMGTGTVGETQYF
- | TRBJ2-7 | - | TRBV7-9 | TGTGCCAGCAGCCCCAACGGAGGGGCCGGCGAGCAGTACTTC | CASSPNGGAGEQYF
- | TRBJ2-7 | TRBD2 | TRBV7-9 | TGTGCCAGCAGCTTAATAGTGGGACTAGAGGGCGGCGAGCAGTACTTC | CASSLIVGLEGGEQYF